A single sample gave rise to the 4 T cell receptor beta chains below, sequenced in a study of identical twins. From the 5' RACE reads, TCRdb called clonotypes with MiXCR, one entry per CDR3 protein. The sample lists 250,000 or so distinct CDR3 sequences, 5.5% to 7% occurring once. The data also belong to a second study, concerning yellow fever vaccine responses in identical twins.

The sample was memory (CD45RO+) T cells sorted from blood. The source is a woman aged 18 to 35 in good health.

This clonotype was counted ten times or more. This chain uses TRBV12-3 or TRBV12-4 with TRBJ2-1, with D possibly being TRBD2 (7 bases). This CDR3 comprises 12 residues. V gave up 1 base and J gave up 11 bases, with 9 bases separating them. DNA for the CDR3: TGTGCCAGCAGTTTAGGGCGGGGGCAGCAGTTCTTC. Its protein product is CASSLGRGQQFF.

This clonotype was observed at least ten times. This chain uses TRBV28 with TRBJ2-5; the match to TRBD1 covers 9 bases. The CDR3 totals 15 residues. Germline trimming cut 6 bases from V and 6 bases from J; bases unmatched to any gene: 11. Germline CDR1 reads MDHEN; CDR2 reads SYDVKM. CDR3 amino acids: CASSTATGGYQTQYF. CDR3 coding DNA: TGTGCCAGCAGCACTGCGACAGGGGGTTACCAGACCCAGTACTTC.

The rearrangement links TRBV2 to TRBJ2-2; perhaps TRBD1 as D (6 bases). Germline assignment: CDR1 SNHLY and CDR2 FYNNEI. V lost 6 bases, J lost 5 bases, and 22 bases lay in between. The CDR3 contains 17 residues. CDR3 region: CASSQQGARGLTGELFF. The CDR3 region has the DNA TGTGCCAGCAGCCAACAGGGAGCTAGAGGATTAACCGGGGAGCTGTTTTTT.

The V gene is TRBV4-2, the J gene TRBJ2-5, with D tentatively TRBD2 (5 bases). The germline CDR1 and CDR2 sequences are LGHNA and YNFKEQ. The CDR3 totals 19 residues. V shed 7 bases and J shed 1 base, with 28 bases lying between them. The CDR3 nucleotides are TGTGCCAGCACCAACCTACTTGCATCAGCGGCAGGTTCCCAAGAGACCCAGTACTTC. It specifies CASTNLLASAAGSQETQYF.